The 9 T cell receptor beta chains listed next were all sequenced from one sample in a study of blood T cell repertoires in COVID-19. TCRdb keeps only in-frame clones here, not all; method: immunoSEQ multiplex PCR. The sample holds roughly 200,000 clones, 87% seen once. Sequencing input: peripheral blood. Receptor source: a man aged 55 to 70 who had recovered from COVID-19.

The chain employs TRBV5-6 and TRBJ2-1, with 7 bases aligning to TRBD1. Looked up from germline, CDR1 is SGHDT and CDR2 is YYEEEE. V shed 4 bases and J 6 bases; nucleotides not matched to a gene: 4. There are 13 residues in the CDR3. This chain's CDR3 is CASSPRDSNEQFF. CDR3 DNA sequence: TGTGCCAGCAGCCCAAGGGACAGCAATGAGCAGTTCTTC.

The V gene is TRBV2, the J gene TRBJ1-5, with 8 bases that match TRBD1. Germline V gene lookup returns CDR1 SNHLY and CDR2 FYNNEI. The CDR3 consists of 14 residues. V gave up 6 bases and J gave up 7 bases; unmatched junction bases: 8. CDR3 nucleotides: TGTGCCAGCAGCTTACAGGGGACAGGACAGCCCCAGCATTTT. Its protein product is CASSLQGTGQPQHF.

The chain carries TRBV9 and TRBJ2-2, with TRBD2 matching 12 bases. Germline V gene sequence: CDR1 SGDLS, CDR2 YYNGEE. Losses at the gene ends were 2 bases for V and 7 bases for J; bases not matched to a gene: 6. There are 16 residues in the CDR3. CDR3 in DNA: TGTGCCAGCAGCGTTAGGACTAGCGGGATTAGCGGGGAGCTGTTTTTT. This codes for CASSVRTSGISGELFF.

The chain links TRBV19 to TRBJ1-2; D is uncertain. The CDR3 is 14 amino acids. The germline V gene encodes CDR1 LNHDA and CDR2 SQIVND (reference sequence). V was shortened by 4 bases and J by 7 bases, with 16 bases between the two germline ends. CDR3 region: CASSRGDYEVGYTF. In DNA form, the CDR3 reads TGTGCCAGTAGTAGGGGAGACTACGAGGTTGGCTACACCTTC.

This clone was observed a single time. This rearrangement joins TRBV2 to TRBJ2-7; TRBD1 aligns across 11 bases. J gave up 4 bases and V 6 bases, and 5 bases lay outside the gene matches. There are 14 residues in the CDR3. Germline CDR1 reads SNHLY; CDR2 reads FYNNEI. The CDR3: CASRAGTGGYEQYF. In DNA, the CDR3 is TGTGCCAGCAGAGCCGGGACAGGGGGATACGAGCAGTACTTC.

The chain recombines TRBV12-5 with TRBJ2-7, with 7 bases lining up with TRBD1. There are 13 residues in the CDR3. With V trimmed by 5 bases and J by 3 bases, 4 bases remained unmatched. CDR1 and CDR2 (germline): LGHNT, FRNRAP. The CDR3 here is CASGPWDSYEQYF. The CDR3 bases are TGTGCTAGTGGTCCATGGGACAGCTACGAGCAGTACTTC.

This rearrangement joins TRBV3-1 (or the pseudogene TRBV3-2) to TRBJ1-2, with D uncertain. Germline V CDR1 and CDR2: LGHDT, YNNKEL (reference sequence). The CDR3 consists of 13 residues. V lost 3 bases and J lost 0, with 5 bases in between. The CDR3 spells CASSHQANYGYTF. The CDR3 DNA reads TGTGCCAGCAGCCACCAGGCTAACTATGGCTACACCTTC.

CDR3 sequence: CASSLVRGYEQYF. The CDR3 DNA follows: TGTGCCAGCAGCTTAGTTAGGGGCTACGAGCAGTACTTC. The chain has TRBV11-3 and TRBJ2-7; possible D gene TRBD1, 5 bases. V shed 1 base and J shed 3 bases, with 7 bases lying between them. The length of the CDR3 is 13 residues. The germline V gene encodes CDR1 SGHNT and CDR2 YENEEA. Full variable domain (missing parts from reference TRBV11-3 and TRBJ2-7): EAGVVQSPRYKIIEKKQPVAFWCNPISGHNTLYWYLQNLGQGPELLIRYENEEAVDDSQLPKDRFSAERLKGVDSTLKIQPAELGDSAVYLCASSLVRGYEQYFGPGTRLTVT.

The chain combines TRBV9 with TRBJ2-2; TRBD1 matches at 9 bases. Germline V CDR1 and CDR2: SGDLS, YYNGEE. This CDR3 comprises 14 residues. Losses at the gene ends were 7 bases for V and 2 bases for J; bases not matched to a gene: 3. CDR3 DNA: TGTGCCAGCCGGGACAGGGCTAACACCGGGGAGCTGTTTTTT. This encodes CASRDRANTGELFF.